The rows below give T cell receptor beta chains drawn from one sample of a study of T cell repertoires in cytomegalovirus infection. The antigens these receptors bind are not known. TCRdb reprocessed the reads with MiXCR, giving one entry per CDR3 protein. In the table there are around 570,000 distinct CDR3 sequences, just under 40% of which are singletons. The sample in question was cultured PBMCs, obtained from culture after CMV antigen stimulation. The origin of the receptors is a human donor in good health (CMV status not recorded). Some clones in this sample may be carry-over from other donors' samples. Each CDR3 is given with its conserved first and last residue. D genes are given only for firm matches. The size field is filled for only some rows; it gives once, few, many or a size class.

V gene: TRBV12-3/TRBV12-4
clone size: .
J gene: TRBJ2-1
D gene: .
CDR3 DNA: TGTGCCAGCAGCAGGGGTTTGGGCGCCTACAATGAGCAGTTCTTC
CDR3 protein: CASSRGLGAYNEQFF

V gene: TRBV7-2
clone size: few
J gene: TRBJ2-1
D gene: .
CDR3 DNA: TGTGCCAGCAGCTTACAATGGGGGAATGAGCAGTTCTTC
CDR3 protein: CASSLQWGNEQFF

V gene: TRBV12-3/TRBV12-4
clone size: .
J gene: TRBJ1-6
D gene: .
CDR3 DNA: TGTGCCAGCAGTCGATTAGGGTGGGATTCACCCCTCCACTTT
CDR3 protein: CASSRLGWDSPLHF

V gene: TRBV5-4
clone size: few
J gene: TRBJ2-5
D gene: TRBD2
CDR3 DNA: TGTGCCAGCAGCCCTGCCTTGCGGGGGCAAGAGACCCAGTACTTC
CDR3 protein: CASSPALRGQETQYF

V gene: TRBV20-1
clone size: .
J gene: TRBJ2-3
D gene: .
CDR3 DNA: TGCAGTGCTAGTCGGCGAGGGTTGGGAACAGATACGCAGTATTTT
CDR3 protein: CSASRRGLGTDTQYF

V gene: TRBV4-1
clone size: few
J gene: TRBJ2-5
D gene: TRBD1
CDR3 DNA: TGCGCCAGCAGCCAAGTCCCGACAGGGGGGAGAGAGACCCAGTACTTC
CDR3 protein: CASSQVPTGGRETQYF

V gene: TRBV15
clone size: once
J gene: TRBJ1-3
D gene: .
CDR3 DNA: TGTGCCACCAGCAGAGTCGGCAGGGAGGAGAACACCATATATTTT
CDR3 protein: CATSRVGREENTIYF

V gene: TRBV7-9
clone size: .
J gene: TRBJ2-1
D gene: TRBD1
CDR3 DNA: TGTGCCAGCAGCTCAGCCCCCGGGACAGGGGGATACAATGAGCAGTTCTTC
CDR3 protein: CASSSAPGTGGYNEQFF

V gene: TRBV6-1
clone size: few
J gene: TRBJ2-1
D gene: .
CDR3 DNA: TGTGCCAGCAGTGTGGGACTCAGCTCCTACAATGAGCAGTTCTTC
CDR3 protein: CASSVGLSSYNEQFF

V gene: TRBV5-4
clone size: .
J gene: TRBJ2-7
D gene: .
CDR3 DNA: TGTGCCAGCAGCCCGGGGCTAGCGCGATACGAGCAGTACTTC
CDR3 protein: CASSPGLARYEQYF